A selection of T cell receptor beta chains follows, all from one sample in a study of T cells expressing NK-cell markers. From the 5' RACE reads, TCRdb lists one entry per CDR3 protein and no DNA. The sample has about 150,000 distinct CDR3 sequences, and its top ten clones hold around a third. Sequenced sample: blood T cells: a sorted CD56 or NKG2C T cell subset, CD4+ or CD8+ T cells, or bulk PBMC T cells (not recorded which). The receptors were sampled from a woman aged 45-60 years in good health. CDR3s include the opening cysteine and the closing phenylalanine or tryptophan.

TRBV5-1,TRBJ2-3,CASSGTRRGTDTQYF
TRBV12-3/TRBV12-4,TRBJ2-3,CASSLGLQVSNPADTQYF
TRBV9,TRBJ2-6,CASSASGTAGPGANVLTF
TRBV4-1,TRBJ1-6,CASSQDRTGGSPLHF
TRBV29-1,TRBJ1-3,CSVEDRGGRGNTIYF
TRBV29-1,TRBJ1-2,CSVVPEDTPNYGYTF
TRBV15,TRBJ2-3,CATSPLAGTDTQYF
TRBV4-2,TRBJ2-1,CASRPRGTSGSLEQFF
TRBV20-1,TRBJ2-7,CSASRDYSSYEQYF
TRBV19,TRBJ1-2,CASSTVTTYYGYTF
TRBV20-1,TRBJ2-3,CSARDTGTSAYTQYF
TRBV4-1,TRBJ2-5,CASSPSPALPPQYF
TRBV14,TRBJ2-2,CASSQVSPRSAGELFF
TRBV20-1,TRBJ2-7,CSARRRENYEQYF
TRBV29-1,TRBJ1-5,CSVREPDQPQHF
TRBV27,TRBJ1-2,CASSLFGDGYTF
TRBV20-1,TRBJ2-3,CSARDGREPTDTQYF
TRBV6-5,TRBJ1-1,CASSPGFRTEAFF
TRBV11-2,TRBJ1-5,CASSSQSRVSNQPQHF
TRBV4-1,TRBJ1-2,CASSQGRGQDGYTF
TRBV10-3,TRBJ2-1,CATTRLAEDNEQFF
TRBV30,TRBJ2-5,CACQTGYQETQYF
TRBV4-2,TRBJ1-1,CASSHRTSEAFF
TRBV20-1,TRBJ2-1,CSARGPQDYPYNEQFF